Listed below are T cell receptor beta chains from one sample, sequenced in a study of T cell responses to AZD1222 COVID-19 vaccine. The repertoire was sequenced with immunoSEQ multiplex PCR; TCRdb's copy has only in-frame clones and lacks some. The sample has 150,000 or so clones, roughly 92% seen once. This specimen was peripheral blood, taken on day 0 of AZD1222 vaccination. The receptors here all came from an adult in good health. Both conserved end residues are part of each CDR3. The order of the fields is CDR3 DNA, CDR3 protein, J gene, V gene, clone size, D gene. A D gene is named only where the DNA matches it firmly. Only part of the rows carry a size: once, few, many, or a class if the clone is expanded.

cdr3_nt: TGTGCCAGCACTAAGGGTAACTACGAGCAGTACTTC
cdr3_aa: CASTKGNYEQYF
j_call: TRBJ2-7
v_call: TRBV7-9
clone_size: once
d_call: .

cdr3_nt: TGTGCCAGCAGCTTCTCAAGAGACGAGCAGTACTTC
cdr3_aa: CASSFSRDEQYF
j_call: TRBJ2-7
v_call: TRBV7-8
clone_size: .
d_call: .

cdr3_nt: TGTGCCAGCAGTCCGAGGGGAGCTAACTATGGCTACACCTTC
cdr3_aa: CASSPRGANYGYTF
j_call: TRBJ1-2
v_call: TRBV2
clone_size: .
d_call: .

cdr3_nt: TGTGCCAGCAGCTTAGCTAGCGGGAGTACGAATACGCAGTATTTT
cdr3_aa: CASSLASGSTNTQYF
j_call: TRBJ2-3
v_call: TRBV7-2
clone_size: once
d_call: TRBD2

cdr3_nt: TGCGCCAGCAGCTCCGGGCGTTTCTACGAGCAGTACTTC
cdr3_aa: CASSSGRFYEQYF
j_call: TRBJ2-7
v_call: TRBV5-1
clone_size: .
d_call: .

cdr3_nt: TGTGCCAGCAGTGAGACCGCATTGGGAGCTTTCTTT
cdr3_aa: CASSETALGAFF
j_call: TRBJ1-1
v_call: TRBV2
clone_size: .
d_call: .

cdr3_nt: TGCAGTGCTAGTGGGTACGGGCGGGAGCTACCTGGCACAGATACGCAGTATTTT
cdr3_aa: CSASGYGRELPGTDTQYF
j_call: TRBJ2-3
v_call: TRBV20-1
clone_size: .
d_call: TRBD2

cdr3_nt: TGTGCCAGCTCACTAGGGACTACCACAGATACGCAGTATTTT
cdr3_aa: CASSLGTTTDTQYF
j_call: TRBJ2-3
v_call: TRBV18
clone_size: .
d_call: TRBD2

cdr3_nt: TGTGCCAGCTCACCAAAGGAGACGGCCGAGGGCTACACCTTC
cdr3_aa: CASSPKETAEGYTF
j_call: TRBJ1-2
v_call: TRBV18
clone_size: .
d_call: .

cdr3_nt: TGCGCCAGCAGCTTCCAGGGACAGGGGACAGATACGCAGTATTTT
cdr3_aa: CASSFQGQGTDTQYF
j_call: TRBJ2-3
v_call: TRBV5-1
clone_size: .
d_call: TRBD1

cdr3_nt: TGTGCCAGCAGCTTAGGAATAGGACAGGCCCTGGCTACCGGGGAGCTGTTTTTT
cdr3_aa: CASSLGIGQALATGELFF
j_call: TRBJ2-2
v_call: TRBV11-2
clone_size: once
d_call: TRBD1

cdr3_nt: TGCAGCGTGGACAGCATGAACACTGAAGCTTTCTTT
cdr3_aa: CSVDSMNTEAFF
j_call: TRBJ1-1
v_call: TRBV29-1
clone_size: .
d_call: .

cdr3_nt: TGTGCCAGCAGTCTTGAGTTTGTGGAGGATGGCAATGAGCAGTTCTTC
cdr3_aa: CASSLEFVEDGNEQFF
j_call: TRBJ2-1
v_call: TRBV7-2
clone_size: .
d_call: .

cdr3_nt: TGTGCCAGCAGCTTTCTGCAGGGGGCCTACGAGCAGTACTTC
cdr3_aa: CASSFLQGAYEQYF
j_call: TRBJ2-7
v_call: TRBV7-9
clone_size: .
d_call: TRBD1

cdr3_nt: TGTGCCAGCTCACGGCAGGGAGCTGGGGCCAACGTCCTGACTTTC
cdr3_aa: CASSRQGAGANVLTF
j_call: TRBJ2-6
v_call: TRBV18
clone_size: .
d_call: .

cdr3_nt: TGTGCCAGCAGTGAGGGACTAGGGCGAACCACAAACACCATATATTTT
cdr3_aa: CASSEGLGRTTNTIYF
j_call: TRBJ1-3
v_call: TRBV6-1
clone_size: .
d_call: .

cdr3_nt: TGTGCCAGCAGCCAGCCGGGACTAGCGGGGGGGCCAGATACGCAGTATTTT
cdr3_aa: CASSQPGLAGGPDTQYF
j_call: TRBJ2-3
v_call: TRBV6-2/TRBV6-3
clone_size: once
d_call: TRBD2

cdr3_nt: TGTGCCAGTAGCTCCGGGACTAGCGTCTACAATGAGCAGTTCTTC
cdr3_aa: CASSSGTSVYNEQFF
j_call: TRBJ2-1
v_call: TRBV19
clone_size: .
d_call: TRBD2

cdr3_nt: TGCGCCAGCAGCCAAGACGGACAGGGGAACACTGAAGCTTTCTTT
cdr3_aa: CASSQDGQGNTEAFF
j_call: TRBJ1-1
v_call: TRBV5-1
clone_size: .
d_call: TRBD1

cdr3_nt: TGCAGCGTTGGCTCGGTCAATCAGCCCCAGCATTTT
cdr3_aa: CSVGSVNQPQHF
j_call: TRBJ1-5
v_call: TRBV29-1
clone_size: .
d_call: .

cdr3_nt: TGTGCCAGCAGCCAAGAGCGGGGGGGCGGGACAGATACGCAGTATTTT
cdr3_aa: CASSQERGGGTDTQYF
j_call: TRBJ2-3
v_call: TRBV4-2
clone_size: .
d_call: TRBD2

cdr3_nt: TGTGCCAGTAGTACCGAACAGGTCGATAGCAATCAGCCCCAGCATTTT
cdr3_aa: CASSTEQVDSNQPQHF
j_call: TRBJ1-5
v_call: TRBV19
clone_size: many
d_call: .